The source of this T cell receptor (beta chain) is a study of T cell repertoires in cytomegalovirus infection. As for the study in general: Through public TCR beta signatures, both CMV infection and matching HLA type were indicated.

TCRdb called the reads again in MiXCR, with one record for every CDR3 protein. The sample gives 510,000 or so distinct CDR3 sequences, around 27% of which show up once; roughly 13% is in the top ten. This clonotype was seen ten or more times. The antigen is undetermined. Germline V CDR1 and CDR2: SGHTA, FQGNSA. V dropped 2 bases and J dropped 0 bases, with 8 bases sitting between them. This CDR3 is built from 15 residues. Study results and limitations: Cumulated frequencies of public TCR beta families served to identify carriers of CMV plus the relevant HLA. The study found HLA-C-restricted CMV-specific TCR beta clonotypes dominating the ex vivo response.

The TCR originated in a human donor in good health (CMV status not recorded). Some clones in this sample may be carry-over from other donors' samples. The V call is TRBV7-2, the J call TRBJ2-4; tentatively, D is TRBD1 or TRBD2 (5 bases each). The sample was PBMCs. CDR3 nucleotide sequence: TGTGCCAGCAGCTTACTTGGGGGAGCCAAAAACATTCAGTACTTC. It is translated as CASSLLGGAKNIQYF.